These 8 T cell receptor beta chains share one sample of origin, sequenced in a study of blood T cell repertoires in COVID-19. Some clones are missing from TCRdb's copy, which holds only in-frame ones; the method was immunoSEQ multiplex PCR. The repertoire includes 200,000 to 250,000 clones, around three quarters of them detected once, and about 7% sits in the top ten. Sequenced: peripheral blood. All receptors derive from a woman aged 70-85 years with acute or convalescent COVID-19.

CDR3: CASSLYGTSGSFSYEQYF. The DNA for the CDR3 is TGTGCCAGCAGCTTGTATGGGACTAGCGGGTCATTTTCCTACGAGCAGTACTTC. J is TRBJ2-7 and V is TRBV7-2; 12 nucleotides align to TRBD2. This CDR3 comprises 18 residues. Germline CDR1 is SGHTA and CDR2 is FQGNSA. J was trimmed by 1 base and V by 3 bases; bases with no gene match: 10.

This clone was seen more than once but under ten times. J is TRBJ2-1 and V is TRBV13, with TRBD2 matching over 13 bases. The V gene end was trimmed by 5 bases and the J gene end by 6 bases; junction bases not matched to a gene: 10. Germline V gene sequence: CDR1 PRHDT, CDR2 FYEKMQ (reference sequence). This CDR3 spans 17 amino acids. In DNA form, the CDR3 reads TGTGCCAGCAGCCAAACCACGGGACTAGCGGGACTCAATGAGCAGTTCTTC. This codes for CASSQTTGLAGLNEQFF.

This sequence joins TRBV6-2 or TRBV6-3 and TRBJ2-7, with TRBD2 as a possible D gene (5 bases). V shed 4 bases and J shed 12 bases, with 16 bases lying between them. The germline gives CDR1 MNHEY, CDR2 SVGEGT. The CDR3 runs 12 residues. CDR3 coding DNA: TGTGCCAGCAGTTCCACGGACTCGAGATCGTACTTC. It is translated as CASSSTDSRSYF.

The table lists this clone with a few counts. The genes are TRBV12-5 and TRBJ1-2; 8 nucleotides align to TRBD1. CDR1 is LGHNT and CDR2 is FRNRAP in the germline V gene. The CDR3 is 13 amino acids. V lost 2 bases to trimming and J lost 13 bases; unmatched junction nucleotides: 9. CDR3 in amino acids: CASGLSRDRRSTF. The CDR3 coding sequence is TGTGCTAGTGGTTTGTCCCGGGACAGGCGTAGCACCTTC. Together with reference TRBV12-5 and TRBJ1-2, the CDR3 gives the full variable domain: DARVTQTPRHKVTEMGQEVTMRCQPILGHNTVFWYRQTMMQGLELLAYFRNRAPLDDSGMPKDRFSAEMPDATLATLKIQPSEPRDSAVYFCASGLSRDRRSTFGSGTRLTVV.

This sequence joins TRBV19 and TRBJ1-5, with a possible D match to TRBD1 (5 bases). The germline V gene has CDR1 LNHDA and CDR2 SQIVND (reference sequence). The CDR3 is 14 residues long. V lost 6 bases to trimming and J lost 5 bases, with 14 bases between them. As DNA, the CDR3 is TGTGCCAGTAGCCCGGAGGGGAGACATCAGCCCCAGCATTTT. Protein product: CASSPEGRHQPQHF.

V is TRBV5-8 and J is TRBJ1-6; D possibly corresponds to TRBD1 (6 bases). Germline V gene sequence: CDR1 SGHTS, CDR2 YDEGEE. CDR3 size: 16 residues. Trimming took 2 bases from V and 0 from J, leaving 9 bases between them. The CDR3 here is CASSFSQGSYNSPLHF. The CDR3, as DNA: TGTGCCAGCAGCTTTTCACAGGGCTCCTATAATTCACCCCTCCACTTT. Drawing the rest from reference TRBV5-8 and TRBJ1-6, the complete variable domain is EAGVTQSPTHLIKTRGQQATLRCSPISGHTSVYWYQQALGLGLQFLLWYDEGEERNRGNFPPRFSGRQFPNYSSELNVNALELEDSALYLCASSFSQGSYNSPLHFGNGTRLTVT.

The chain couples TRBV6-5 to TRBJ1-1; D remains unclear. V was shortened by 6 bases and J by 4 bases, with 15 bases between the two germline ends. Germline V gene data show CDR1 as MNHEY and CDR2 as SVGAGI. The CDR3 has 14 residues. DNA of the CDR3: TGTGCCAGCAGCGCGGGAGGAATGCTCACTGAAGCTTTCTTT. This gives the protein CASSAGGMLTEAFF.

The V and J genes are TRBV10-1 and TRBJ2-1; D is unclear. V was cut by 4 bases and J by 10 bases, with 14 bases left in between. The CDR3 covers 13 residues. Germline CDR1 and CDR2: WNHNN and SYGVQD (reference sequence). The CDR3 reads CASSGSQRGEQFF. The CDR3, as DNA: TGCGCCAGCAGTGGTAGCCAGCGTGGCGAGCAGTTCTTC.